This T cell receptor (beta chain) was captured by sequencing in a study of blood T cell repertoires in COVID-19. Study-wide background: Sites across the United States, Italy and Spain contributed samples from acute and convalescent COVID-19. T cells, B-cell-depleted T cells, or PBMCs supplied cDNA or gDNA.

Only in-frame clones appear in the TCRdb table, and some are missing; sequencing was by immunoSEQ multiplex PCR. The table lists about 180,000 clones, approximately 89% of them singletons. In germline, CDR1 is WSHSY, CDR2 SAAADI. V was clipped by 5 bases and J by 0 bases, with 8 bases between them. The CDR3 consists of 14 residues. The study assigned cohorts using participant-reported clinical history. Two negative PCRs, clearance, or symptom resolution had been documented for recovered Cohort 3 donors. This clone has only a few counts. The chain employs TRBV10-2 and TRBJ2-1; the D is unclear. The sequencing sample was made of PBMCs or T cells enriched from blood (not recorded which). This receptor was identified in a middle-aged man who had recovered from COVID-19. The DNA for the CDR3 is TGCGCCAGCAGTCCGGTCTACTCCTACAATGAGCAGTTCTTC. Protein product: CASSPVYSYNEQFF.